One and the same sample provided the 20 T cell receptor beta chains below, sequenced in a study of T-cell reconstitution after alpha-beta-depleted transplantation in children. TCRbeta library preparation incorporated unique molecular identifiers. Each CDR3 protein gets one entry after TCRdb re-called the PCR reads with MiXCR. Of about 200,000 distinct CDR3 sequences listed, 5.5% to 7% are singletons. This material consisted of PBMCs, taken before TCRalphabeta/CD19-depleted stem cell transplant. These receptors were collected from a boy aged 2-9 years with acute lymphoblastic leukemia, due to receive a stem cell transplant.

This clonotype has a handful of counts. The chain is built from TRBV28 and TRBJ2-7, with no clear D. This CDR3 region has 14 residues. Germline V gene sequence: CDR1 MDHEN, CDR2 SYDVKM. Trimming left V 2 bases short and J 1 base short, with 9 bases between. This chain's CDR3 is CASSLPGRSYEQYF. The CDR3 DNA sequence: TGTGCCAGCAGTTTACCCGGTCGGTCCTACGAGCAGTACTTC.

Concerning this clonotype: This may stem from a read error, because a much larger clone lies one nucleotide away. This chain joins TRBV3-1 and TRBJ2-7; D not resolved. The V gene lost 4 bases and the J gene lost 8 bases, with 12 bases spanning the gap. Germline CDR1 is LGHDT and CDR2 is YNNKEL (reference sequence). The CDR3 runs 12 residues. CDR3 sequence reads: CASSRQEAQQYF. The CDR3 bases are TGTGCCAGCAGCCGTCAAGAGGCCCAGCAGTACTTC.

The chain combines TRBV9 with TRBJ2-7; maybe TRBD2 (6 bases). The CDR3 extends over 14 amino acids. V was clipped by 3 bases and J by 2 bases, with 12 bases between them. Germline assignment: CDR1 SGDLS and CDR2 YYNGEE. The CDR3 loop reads CASSASGFPYEQYF. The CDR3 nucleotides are TGTGCCAGCAGCGCGAGCGGGTTTCCCTACGAGCAGTACTTC.

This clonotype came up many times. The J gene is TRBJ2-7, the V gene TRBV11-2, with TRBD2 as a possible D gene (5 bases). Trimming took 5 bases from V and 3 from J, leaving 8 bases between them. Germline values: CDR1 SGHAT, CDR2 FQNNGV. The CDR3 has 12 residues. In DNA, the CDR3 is TGTGCCAGCAGCCAACTAGGCTACGAGCAGTACTTC. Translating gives CASSQLGYEQYF.

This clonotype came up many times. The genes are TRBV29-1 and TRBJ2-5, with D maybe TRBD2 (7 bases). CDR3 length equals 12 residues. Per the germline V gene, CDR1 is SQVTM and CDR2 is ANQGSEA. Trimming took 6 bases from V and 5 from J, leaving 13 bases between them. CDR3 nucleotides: TGCAGCGTCGGCGGGGGCGCGGAGACCCAGTACTTC. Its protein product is CSVGGGAETQYF.

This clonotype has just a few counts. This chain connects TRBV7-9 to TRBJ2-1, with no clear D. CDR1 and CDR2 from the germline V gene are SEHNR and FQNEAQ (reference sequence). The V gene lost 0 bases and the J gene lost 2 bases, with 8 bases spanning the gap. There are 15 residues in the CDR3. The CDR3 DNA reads TGTGCCAGCAGCTTAGCCAAGGGCACCTACAATGAGCAGTTCTTC. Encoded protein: CASSLAKGTYNEQFF.

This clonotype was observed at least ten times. Here the CDR3 DNA reads TGTGCCAGCAGCCAGGGGGCGGCCTACGAGCAGTACTTC. This sequence encodes CASSQGAAYEQYF. V usage is TRBV7-9 and J usage is TRBJ2-7, with 8 positions matching TRBD1. V dropped 5 bases and J dropped 2; count of bases not matched to a gene: 2. CDR1 and CDR2 (germline): SEHNR, FQNEAQ (reference sequence). The CDR3 runs 13 residues.

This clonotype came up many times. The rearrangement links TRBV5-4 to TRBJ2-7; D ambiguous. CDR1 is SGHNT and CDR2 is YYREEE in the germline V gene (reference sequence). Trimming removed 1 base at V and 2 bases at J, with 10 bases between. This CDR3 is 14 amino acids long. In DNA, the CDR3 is TGTGCCAGCAGCTTGTCGGAGAGGCCCTACGAGCAGTACTTC. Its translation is CASSLSERPYEQYF.

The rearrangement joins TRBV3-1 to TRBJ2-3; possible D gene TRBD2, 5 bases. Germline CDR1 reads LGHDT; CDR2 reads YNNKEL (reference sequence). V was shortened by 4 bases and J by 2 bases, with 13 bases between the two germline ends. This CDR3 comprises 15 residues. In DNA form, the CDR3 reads TGTGCCAGCAGCCGAGCGGCAGACCCCACAGATACGCAGTATTTT. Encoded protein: CASSRAADPTDTQYF.

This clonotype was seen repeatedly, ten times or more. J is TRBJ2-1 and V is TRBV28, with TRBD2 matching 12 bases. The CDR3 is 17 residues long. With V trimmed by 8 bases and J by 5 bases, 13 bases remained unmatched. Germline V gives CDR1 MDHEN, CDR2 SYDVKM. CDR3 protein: CASSFRAASGRDNEQFF. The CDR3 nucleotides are TGTGCCAGCTCCTTCCGGGCGGCTAGCGGGAGGGACAATGAGCAGTTCTTC.

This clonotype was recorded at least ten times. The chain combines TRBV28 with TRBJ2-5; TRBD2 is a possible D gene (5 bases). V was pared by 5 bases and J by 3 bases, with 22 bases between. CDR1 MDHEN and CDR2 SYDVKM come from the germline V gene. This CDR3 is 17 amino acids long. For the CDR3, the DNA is TGTGCCAGCAGTCTACGGGGATTTCGGAGGCCAAAAGAGACCCAGTACTTC. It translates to CASSLRGFRRPKETQYF.

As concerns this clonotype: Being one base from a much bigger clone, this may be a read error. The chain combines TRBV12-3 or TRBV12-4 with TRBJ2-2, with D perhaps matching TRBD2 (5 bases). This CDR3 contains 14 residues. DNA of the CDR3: TGTGCCAGCGAGCTAGCCCCGGGCACCGGGGTGCTGTTTTTT. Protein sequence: CASELAPGTGVLFF.

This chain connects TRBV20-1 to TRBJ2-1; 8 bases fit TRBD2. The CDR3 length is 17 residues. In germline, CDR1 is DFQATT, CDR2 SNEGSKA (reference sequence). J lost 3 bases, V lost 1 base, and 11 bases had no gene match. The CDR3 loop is CSARVPALADFYNEQFF. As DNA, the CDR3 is TGCAGTGCTAGAGTCCCAGCACTAGCGGATTTCTACAATGAGCAGTTCTTC.

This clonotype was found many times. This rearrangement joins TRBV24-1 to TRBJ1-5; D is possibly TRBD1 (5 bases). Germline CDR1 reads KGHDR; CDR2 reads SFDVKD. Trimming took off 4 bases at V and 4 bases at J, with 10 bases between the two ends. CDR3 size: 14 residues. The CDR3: CATSDIRDNQPQHF. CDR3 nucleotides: TGTGCCACCAGTGACATCAGGGATAATCAGCCCCAGCATTTT.

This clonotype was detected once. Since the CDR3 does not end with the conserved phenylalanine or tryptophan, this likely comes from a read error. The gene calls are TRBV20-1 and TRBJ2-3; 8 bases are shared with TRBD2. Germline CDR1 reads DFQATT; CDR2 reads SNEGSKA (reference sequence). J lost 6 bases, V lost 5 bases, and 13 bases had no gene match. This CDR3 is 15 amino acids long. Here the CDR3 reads CSASYPGGTGDTQYV. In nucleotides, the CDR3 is TGCAGTGCTTCCTACCCGGGGGGGACGGGGGATACGCAGTATGTT.

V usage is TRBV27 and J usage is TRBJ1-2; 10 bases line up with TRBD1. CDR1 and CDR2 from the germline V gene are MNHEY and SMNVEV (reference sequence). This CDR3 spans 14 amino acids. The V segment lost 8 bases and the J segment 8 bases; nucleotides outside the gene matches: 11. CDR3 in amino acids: CASWPAGDRGGYTF. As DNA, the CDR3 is TGTGCCAGCTGGCCTGCTGGGGACAGGGGCGGCTACACCTTC.

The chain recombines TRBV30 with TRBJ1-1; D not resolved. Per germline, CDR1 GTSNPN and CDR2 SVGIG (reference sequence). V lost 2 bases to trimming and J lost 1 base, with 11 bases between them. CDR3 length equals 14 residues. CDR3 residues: CAWSTYLGNTEAFF. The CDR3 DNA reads TGTGCCTGGAGTACCTATCTAGGGAACACTGAAGCTTTCTTT.

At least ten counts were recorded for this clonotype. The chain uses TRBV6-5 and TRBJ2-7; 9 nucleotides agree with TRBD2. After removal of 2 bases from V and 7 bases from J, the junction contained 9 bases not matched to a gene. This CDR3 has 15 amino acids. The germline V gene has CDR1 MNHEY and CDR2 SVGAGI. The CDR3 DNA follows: TGTGCCAGCAGTTACAGTAGCGGGGGCATTAAAGAGCAGTACTTC. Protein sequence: CASSYSSGGIKEQYF.

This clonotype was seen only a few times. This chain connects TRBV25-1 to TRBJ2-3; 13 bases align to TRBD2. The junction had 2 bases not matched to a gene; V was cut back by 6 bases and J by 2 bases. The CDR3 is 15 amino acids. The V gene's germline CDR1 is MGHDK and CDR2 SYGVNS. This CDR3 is CASRGTSGVTDTQYF. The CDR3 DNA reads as TGTGCCAGCAGAGGGACTAGCGGGGTCACAGATACGCAGTATTTT.

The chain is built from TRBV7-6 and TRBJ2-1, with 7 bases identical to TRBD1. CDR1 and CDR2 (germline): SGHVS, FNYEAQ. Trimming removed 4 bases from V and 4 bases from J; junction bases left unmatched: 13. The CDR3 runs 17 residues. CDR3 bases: TGTGCCAGCAGCTCGTACCTTAGACAGGGTTCGTACAATGAGCAGTTCTTC. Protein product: CASSSYLRQGSYNEQFF.